The following is a TCR beta chain sequence with its context. Its antigen is currently unknown. The source of the sample is a study of cytomegalovirus exposure and HLA in healthy donors. Overall study results and limits: The study labeled 150 or so TCR beta chains cytomegalovirus-associated.

The data were produced by immunoSEQ multiplex PCR, yet TCRdb's version contains in-frame clones alone and is incomplete. In the table there are about 98,000 clones, around nine tenths of which are singletons. From germline, CDR1 is KGHSH and CDR2 LQKENI. The V and J ends lost 3 bases and 5 bases respectively, with 3 bases between them. The CDR3 loop spans 11 amino acids. The sample taken for sequencing was PBMCs. This receptor was identified in a woman aged 30 to 39 in good health and CMV-seronegative. The rearrangement joins TRBV18 to TRBJ2-3; no firm D call. The DNA for the CDR3 is TGTGCCAGCTCACCTAAAGATACGCAGTATTTT. It yields the protein CASSPKDTQYF. Drawing the rest from reference TRBV18 and TRBJ2-3, the complete variable domain is NAGVMQNPRHLVRRRGQEARLRCSPMKGHSHVYWYRQLPEEGLKFMVYLQKENIIDESGMPKERFSAEFPKEGPSILRIQQVVRGDSAAYFCASSPKDTQYFGPGTRLTVL.